The rows below give T cell receptor beta chains drawn from one sample of a study of T cell responses to AZD1222 COVID-19 vaccine. Here immunoSEQ multiplex PCR was the method, and the copy in TCRdb shows in-frame clones only, minus some. Of about 150,000 clones in the sample, about 87% were seen once. Sequenced here: peripheral blood, sampled on day 0 of AZD1222 vaccination. The receptors shown here come from an adult in good health. The CDR3 runs from the conserved cysteine through the conserved F or W. Each record gives: CDR3 DNA, CDR3 protein, CDR3 length, clone size, J gene, V gene, D gene. D genes are given only for firm matches. The listing skips clone size in some rows; elsewhere it reads once, few, many or a size class.

CDR3nt: TGTGCCAGTAGTGACATGGAGGGTTCACCCCTCCACTTT
CDR3aa: CASSDMEGSPLHF
len: 13
abundance: NA
j_gene: TRBJ1-6
v_gene: TRBV19
d_gene: NA

CDR3nt: TGCGCCAGCAGCCTAGGGACAGCTTCCTATAATTCACCCCTCCACTTT
CDR3aa: CASSLGTASYNSPLHF
len: 16
abundance: NA
j_gene: TRBJ1-6
v_gene: TRBV5-1
d_gene: TRBD1

CDR3nt: TGTGCCAGCAGTTACGGGGGAGTGGGGAGGTACGAGCAGTACTTC
CDR3aa: CASSYGGVGRYEQYF
len: 15
abundance: NA
j_gene: TRBJ2-7
v_gene: TRBV6-2/TRBV6-3
d_gene: NA

CDR3nt: TGTGCCATCAGTGCGGGACAGGGTACAGGCAATGAGCAGTTCTTC
CDR3aa: CAISAGQGTGNEQFF
len: 15
abundance: NA
j_gene: TRBJ2-1
v_gene: TRBV10-3
d_gene: TRBD1

CDR3nt: TGTGCCAGCAGCTTGCCCCCTCTAGGGGGCGCCGGGACTAATGAAAAACTGTTTTTT
CDR3aa: CASSLPPLGGAGTNEKLFF
len: 19
abundance: NA
j_gene: TRBJ1-4
v_gene: TRBV5-5
d_gene: TRBD1

CDR3nt: TGCGCCAGCAGCCAAGTAGCGGGGATCGCCGGGGAGCTGTTTTTT
CDR3aa: CASSQVAGIAGELFF
len: 15
abundance: NA
j_gene: TRBJ2-2
v_gene: TRBV4-3
d_gene: TRBD2

CDR3nt: TGTGCCAGCAGCCAATCCGATTCACCCCTCCACTTT
CDR3aa: CASSQSDSPLHF
len: 12
abundance: few
j_gene: TRBJ1-6
v_gene: TRBV3-1/TRBV3-2
d_gene: NA

CDR3nt: TGCGCCAGCAGTCAAGTACTAAGCAATCAGCCCCAGCATTTT
CDR3aa: CASSQVLSNQPQHF
len: 14
abundance: NA
j_gene: TRBJ1-5
v_gene: TRBV23-1
d_gene: NA

CDR3nt: TGTGCCAGCAGTCCACAAGCGGGGGGGCGCGGTACGCAGTATTTT
CDR3aa: CASSPQAGGRGTQYF
len: 15
abundance: NA
j_gene: TRBJ2-3
v_gene: TRBV7-2
d_gene: TRBD2

CDR3nt: TGTGCCAGCAGCTTAGGGGCAGGGACCGGGGAGCTGTTTTTT
CDR3aa: CASSLGAGTGELFF
len: 14
abundance: NA
j_gene: TRBJ2-2
v_gene: TRBV7-2
d_gene: NA

CDR3nt: TGTGCCAGCAGATTACAGGGGTCCACTGAAGCTTTCTTT
CDR3aa: CASRLQGSTEAFF
len: 13
abundance: NA
j_gene: TRBJ1-1
v_gene: TRBV5-8
d_gene: TRBD1

CDR3nt: TGTGCCAGCAGTCCGCCGGTCTGGCGGGCTTTCTTT
CDR3aa: CASSPPVWRAFF
len: 12
abundance: NA
j_gene: TRBJ1-1
v_gene: TRBV6-2/TRBV6-3
d_gene: NA

CDR3nt: TGTGCCAGCAGCCCAGGACAGGGATCCACTGAAGCTTTCTTT
CDR3aa: CASSPGQGSTEAFF
len: 14
abundance: NA
j_gene: TRBJ1-1
v_gene: TRBV7-9
d_gene: TRBD1

CDR3nt: TGTGCCAGCAGTACAGGGGGATCTAATGAAAAACTGTTTTTT
CDR3aa: CASSTGGSNEKLFF
len: 14
abundance: NA
j_gene: TRBJ1-4
v_gene: TRBV6-5
d_gene: TRBD1

CDR3nt: TGTGCCAGCAGTGAGGCAAATAACTATGGCTACACCTTC
CDR3aa: CASSEANNYGYTF
len: 13
abundance: NA
j_gene: TRBJ1-2
v_gene: TRBV2
d_gene: NA

CDR3nt: TGTGCCAGCAGCGCGGGACAGCTGGGTAAGTCCCAGCATTTT
CDR3aa: CASSAGQLGKSQHF
len: 14
abundance: NA
j_gene: TRBJ1-5
v_gene: TRBV28
d_gene: TRBD1

CDR3nt: TGTGCCAGCAGTGAACTCCCGACAGCCCAAGAGACCCAGTACTTC
CDR3aa: CASSELPTAQETQYF
len: 15
abundance: NA
j_gene: TRBJ2-5
v_gene: TRBV6-1
d_gene: NA

CDR3nt: TGTGCCAGCACCCGGGACAGGGGGCCGATTGGCTACACCTTC
CDR3aa: CASTRDRGPIGYTF
len: 14
abundance: NA
j_gene: TRBJ1-2
v_gene: TRBV2
d_gene: TRBD1

CDR3nt: TGTGCCATCAGTGCCTCCCCGGGAAATTCACCCCTCCACTTT
CDR3aa: CAISASPGNSPLHF
len: 14
abundance: NA
j_gene: TRBJ1-6
v_gene: TRBV10-3
d_gene: NA

CDR3nt: TGTGCCAGCAGTCAGACAGGCACCAATTCACCCCTCCACTTT
CDR3aa: CASSQTGTNSPLHF
len: 14
abundance: NA
j_gene: TRBJ1-6
v_gene: TRBV28
d_gene: NA

CDR3nt: TGTGCCAGCAGCTTGGGGACAGGGAACACTGAAGCTTTCTTT
CDR3aa: CASSLGTGNTEAFF
len: 14
abundance: NA
j_gene: TRBJ1-1
v_gene: TRBV7-2
d_gene: TRBD1

CDR3nt: TGCGCCAGCAGCCAATGGGTTGCTAGCGGGGGGTCGGATACGCAGTATTTT
CDR3aa: CASSQWVASGGSDTQYF
len: 17
abundance: once
j_gene: TRBJ2-3
v_gene: TRBV4-3
d_gene: TRBD2

CDR3nt: TGTGCCAGCAGTTCAGGGGACAGAAAAAACATTCAGTACTTC
CDR3aa: CASSSGDRKNIQYF
len: 14
abundance: NA
j_gene: TRBJ2-4
v_gene: TRBV28
d_gene: TRBD1

CDR3nt: TGTGCCAGCAGCGTAGGGCCCTTCGCGAACACCGGGGAGCTGTTTTTT
CDR3aa: CASSVGPFANTGELFF
len: 16
abundance: NA
j_gene: TRBJ2-2
v_gene: TRBV9
d_gene: NA

CDR3nt: TGTGCCAGCAGCTCTCACGATCGGACAAAAGGTGGCTACACCTTC
CDR3aa: CASSSHDRTKGGYTF
len: 15
abundance: NA
j_gene: TRBJ1-2
v_gene: TRBV28
d_gene: NA

CDR3nt: TGTGCCATCAGTGAGTCGGGGGGTAGCAATCAGCCCCAGCATTTT
CDR3aa: CAISESGGSNQPQHF
len: 15
abundance: NA
j_gene: TRBJ1-5
v_gene: TRBV10-3
d_gene: NA

CDR3nt: TGTGCCAGCTCACCACAGGGTGGAAACACCATATATTTT
CDR3aa: CASSPQGGNTIYF
len: 13
abundance: NA
j_gene: TRBJ1-3
v_gene: TRBV18
d_gene: NA

CDR3nt: TGTGCCTCCACGGGGGCGGCGACCCACTCTGGAAACACCATATATTTT
CDR3aa: CASTGAATHSGNTIYF
len: 16
abundance: NA
j_gene: TRBJ1-3
v_gene: TRBV5-5
d_gene: NA

CDR3nt: TGTGCCAGCAGCTTGGCGGTCGGGCCTAATCAGCCCCAGCATTTT
CDR3aa: CASSLAVGPNQPQHF
len: 15
abundance: NA
j_gene: TRBJ1-5
v_gene: TRBV5-6
d_gene: NA

CDR3nt: TGTGCCAGCAGCTTAGGACAGACTTCCTACAGCTACACCTTC
CDR3aa: CASSLGQTSYSYTF
len: 14
abundance: NA
j_gene: TRBJ1-2
v_gene: TRBV7-8
d_gene: NA

CDR3nt: TGTGCCAGCAGCTTATCTGGCGGGGCGGGATCCTACACCTTC
CDR3aa: CASSLSGGAGSYTF
len: 14
abundance: NA
j_gene: TRBJ1-2
v_gene: TRBV7-8
d_gene: NA

CDR3nt: TGTGCCATCAGCGAAACGGGGCTTTACGAGCAGTACTTC
CDR3aa: CAISETGLYEQYF
len: 13
abundance: NA
j_gene: TRBJ2-7
v_gene: TRBV10-3
d_gene: NA

CDR3nt: TGTGCCAGCTCACCACCGGGAGGGGTTAATGAGCAGTTCTTC
CDR3aa: CASSPPGGVNEQFF
len: 14
abundance: NA
j_gene: TRBJ2-1
v_gene: TRBV18
d_gene: TRBD2

CDR3nt: TGTGCCACCAGTGATTTGCAATGTCCCCTAGAGACCCAGTACTTC
CDR3aa: CATSDLQCPLETQYF
len: 15
abundance: NA
j_gene: TRBJ2-5
v_gene: TRBV24-1
d_gene: NA

CDR3nt: TGTGCCAGCAGCTTAGGGGGGGGGATGGGAGATACGCAGTATTTT
CDR3aa: CASSLGGGMGDTQYF
len: 15
abundance: NA
j_gene: TRBJ2-3
v_gene: TRBV7-2
d_gene: TRBD2

CDR3nt: TGTGCCAGCAGCGCGGGGCCTAGCACAGATACGCAGTATTTT
CDR3aa: CASSAGPSTDTQYF
len: 14
abundance: NA
j_gene: TRBJ2-3
v_gene: TRBV7-2
d_gene: NA

CDR3nt: TGTGCCAGCAGAGCTATGGCGGGGACCAATCAGCCCCAGCATTTT
CDR3aa: CASRAMAGTNQPQHF
len: 15
abundance: NA
j_gene: TRBJ1-5
v_gene: TRBV2
d_gene: NA

CDR3nt: TGCGCCAGCACCTCTAGCGGGGGAGTCTACAATGAGCAGTTCTTC
CDR3aa: CASTSSGGVYNEQFF
len: 15
abundance: NA
j_gene: TRBJ2-1
v_gene: TRBV10-2
d_gene: TRBD2

CDR3nt: TGTGCCAGCAGTCACAACACTGAAGCTTTCTTT
CDR3aa: CASSHNTEAFF
len: 11
abundance: once
j_gene: TRBJ1-1
v_gene: TRBV28
d_gene: NA

CDR3nt: TGCGCCAGCAGCCAAGATCAGGGTGGGCGCACCGGGGAGCTGTTTTTT
CDR3aa: CASSQDQGGRTGELFF
len: 16
abundance: NA
j_gene: TRBJ2-2
v_gene: TRBV4-1
d_gene: NA

CDR3nt: TGTGCCAGCAGCCGGGTCCTATCCTATGGCTACACCTTC
CDR3aa: CASSRVLSYGYTF
len: 13
abundance: NA
j_gene: TRBJ1-2
v_gene: TRBV7-2
d_gene: NA

CDR3nt: TGTGCCAGCAGCCACAAGGATTCTTCACCCCTCCACTTT
CDR3aa: CASSHKDSSPLHF
len: 13
abundance: NA
j_gene: TRBJ1-6
v_gene: TRBV6-5
d_gene: NA

CDR3nt: TGTGCTAGTGGTTTGGACCTGGGGGAGCAGTTCTTC
CDR3aa: CASGLDLGEQFF
len: 12
abundance: NA
j_gene: TRBJ2-1
v_gene: TRBV12-5
d_gene: NA

CDR3nt: TGCGCCAGCAGCCAACAGGGACAGGGCAATTCACCCCTCCACTTT
CDR3aa: CASSQQGQGNSPLHF
len: 15
abundance: NA
j_gene: TRBJ1-6
v_gene: TRBV4-3
d_gene: TRBD1

CDR3nt: TGTGCCAGCAACCCTAGCGGGCAAGAGACCCAGTACTTC
CDR3aa: CASNPSGQETQYF
len: 13
abundance: once
j_gene: TRBJ2-5
v_gene: TRBV28
d_gene: TRBD2

CDR3nt: TGTGCCAGCAATCCGGGACCGACTGACTATGGCTACACCTTC
CDR3aa: CASNPGPTDYGYTF
len: 14
abundance: NA
j_gene: TRBJ1-2
v_gene: TRBV11-2
d_gene: NA

CDR3nt: TGTGCCAGCGACCGGGACAGGGGAGGCGGTGAGCAGTTCTTC
CDR3aa: CASDRDRGGGEQFF
len: 14
abundance: NA
j_gene: TRBJ2-1
v_gene: TRBV2
d_gene: TRBD1

CDR3nt: TGTGCCAGCAGTCTACAGGGGGTCGGCACTGAAGCTTTCTTT
CDR3aa: CASSLQGVGTEAFF
len: 14
abundance: NA
j_gene: TRBJ1-1
v_gene: TRBV25-1
d_gene: TRBD1

CDR3nt: TGTGCCACCTCTAGCGGGGCTGGGTTAAGAGATACGCAGTATTTT
CDR3aa: CATSSGAGLRDTQYF
len: 15
abundance: NA
j_gene: TRBJ2-3
v_gene: TRBV28
d_gene: TRBD2

CDR3nt: TGTGCCAGCAGCACGGCTTCAAGTCAGCCCCAGCATTTT
CDR3aa: CASSTASSQPQHF
len: 13
abundance: NA
j_gene: TRBJ1-5
v_gene: TRBV5-6
d_gene: NA

CDR3nt: TGTGCCAGCTCACCACCGTCCAGCCAAGAGACCCAGTACTTC
CDR3aa: CASSPPSSQETQYF
len: 14
abundance: NA
j_gene: TRBJ2-5
v_gene: TRBV18
d_gene: NA

CDR3nt: TGTGCCAGCAGTTACTCGAGAGGTAGTGGGAACACTGAAGCTTTCTTT
CDR3aa: CASSYSRGSGNTEAFF
len: 16
abundance: NA
j_gene: TRBJ1-1
v_gene: TRBV6-5
d_gene: NA

CDR3nt: TGTGCCAGCAGCTTGATTGAACCGAATTCACCCCTCCACTTT
CDR3aa: CASSLIEPNSPLHF
len: 14
abundance: NA
j_gene: TRBJ1-6
v_gene: TRBV5-4
d_gene: NA

CDR3nt: TGTGCCAGTAGTTTAGAGCCCTATCCGGGACAGGGGATCTTTCAGCCCCAGCATTTT
CDR3aa: CASSLEPYPGQGIFQPQHF
len: 19
abundance: NA
j_gene: TRBJ1-5
v_gene: TRBV19
d_gene: TRBD1

CDR3nt: TGTGCCAGCAGTGAATCCCCCCTTCTTGGCTACACCTTC
CDR3aa: CASSESPLLGYTF
len: 13
abundance: NA
j_gene: TRBJ1-2
v_gene: TRBV25-1
d_gene: NA

CDR3nt: TGTGCCATCAGTGAGTCACAAAACACCGGGGAGCTGTTTTTT
CDR3aa: CAISESQNTGELFF
len: 14
abundance: NA
j_gene: TRBJ2-2
v_gene: TRBV10-3
d_gene: NA

CDR3nt: TGTGCCAGTAGTCGGACACCGAACACTGAAGCTTTCTTT
CDR3aa: CASSRTPNTEAFF
len: 13
abundance: NA
j_gene: TRBJ1-1
v_gene: TRBV19
d_gene: NA

CDR3nt: TGTGCCAGTAATCGGGGGACAGGGGTTGGGCCCCAGCATTTT
CDR3aa: CASNRGTGVGPQHF
len: 14
abundance: NA
j_gene: TRBJ1-5
v_gene: TRBV19
d_gene: TRBD1

CDR3nt: TGTGCCAGCTTCAAACAGGGGCGGGGAAACTCCGAGCAGTACTTC
CDR3aa: CASFKQGRGNSEQYF
len: 15
abundance: NA
j_gene: TRBJ2-7
v_gene: TRBV27
d_gene: NA

CDR3nt: TGCGCCAGCAGTTTCGGACAGGGTGACATTCAGTACTTC
CDR3aa: CASSFGQGDIQYF
len: 13
abundance: NA
j_gene: TRBJ2-4
v_gene: TRBV5-1
d_gene: TRBD1